This T cell receptor (beta chain) was observed in a study of shared clonotypes between healthy human individuals. In the study overall: Per-donor plates numbered three CD4 naive, three CD4 memory, two CD8 naive and one CD8 memory. Findings of the study overall: Across subsets, estimated richness was generally greater for naive than for memory populations. Around 5.4% of naive CD4 clonotypes were common to a handful of donors. Non-shared clonotypes displayed generation probabilities falling below those of clonotypes present in all four donors.

Per germline, CDR1 ENHRY and CDR2 SYGVKD. This CDR3 region has 16 residues. V dropped 0 bases and J dropped 2 bases, with 12 bases sitting between them. Of note for this clone: The antigen remains undetermined.

Repertoires were generated with immunoSEQ multiplex PCR, while TCRdb's copy carries only in-frame clones and drops some. The sample contains roughly 2,300,000 clones, just under 95% of which appear only once. J is TRBJ2-3 and V is TRBV10-3; D is ambiguous. Sequenced input: naive CD4+ T cells from PBMCs. Regarding subset: CD45RA+ positively selected. The source of this sequence is a man aged 18 to 29 in good health. Some clones in this sample may be carry-over from other donors' samples. CDR3 coding DNA: TGTGCCATCAGTGAGTCCGAGTCAGGTATCACAGATACGCAGTATTTT. Translated: CAISESESGITDTQYF.